Listed below are T cell receptor beta chains from one sample, sequenced in a study of blood T cell repertoires in COVID-19. Produced via immunoSEQ multiplex PCR; TCRdb's table is partial and in-frame only. The table has 250,000 to 350,000 clones, roughly 89% seen once. Input material: peripheral blood. These receptors originate from a woman in her 30s with active or convalescent COVID-19. The CDR3 runs from the conserved cysteine through the conserved F or W. A D gene is named only where the DNA matches it firmly. Size is stated for part of the rows, as once, few or many counts, or as a class when the clone is expanded.

size,V,J,length,D,CDR3,DNA
.,TRBV5-1,TRBJ1-2,13,TRBD1,CASSPDRAYGYTF,TGCGCCAGCAGCCCTGACAGGGCCTATGGCTACACCTTC
once,TRBV27,TRBJ2-1,14,TRBD1,CASARDRSYNEQFF,TGTGCCAGCGCCCGGGACAGGTCCTACAATGAGCAGTTCTTC
.,TRBV5-4,TRBJ2-7,17,TRBD2,CASSGGTSGASSYEQYF,TGTGCCAGCAGCGGCGGGACTAGCGGGGCGAGTTCCTACGAGCAGTACTTC
.,TRBV4-3,TRBJ1-2,12,.,CASSQVSGGYTF,TGCGCCAGCAGCCAGGTCAGCGGTGGCTACACCTTC
.,TRBV7-9,TRBJ2-7,11,.,CASSPRDEQYF,TGTGCCAGCAGCCCCCGGGACGAGCAGTACTTC
.,TRBV27,TRBJ1-4,15,.,CASSFSYRGNEKLFF,TGTGCCAGCAGTTTTTCGTATCGGGGAAATGAAAAACTGTTTTTT
.,TRBV7-2,TRBJ1-3,18,.,CASSLAVSGFHSGNTIYF,TGTGCCAGCAGCTTAGCTGTGTCCGGTTTCCACTCTGGAAACACCATATATTTT
.,TRBV7-8,TRBJ1-1,14,TRBD1,CASSLGVGQGGAFF,TGTGCCAGCAGCTTAGGGGTAGGGCAGGGGGGAGCTTTCTTT
.,TRBV7-2,TRBJ2-3,15,TRBD2,CASSSGGLAADTQYF,TGTGCCAGCAGCTCAGGCGGACTAGCTGCAGATACGCAGTATTTT
.,TRBV19,TRBJ1-6,13,.,CASSMAGDSPLHF,TGTGCCAGTAGTATGGCAGGGGATTCACCCCTCCACTTT
.,TRBV11-2,TRBJ2-7,14,TRBD2,CASSPGLANNEQYF,TGTGCCAGCAGCCCGGGACTAGCGAACAACGAGCAGTACTTC
.,TRBV5-1,TRBJ2-7,17,TRBD1,CASSLDPGQGGTYEQYF,TGCGCCAGCAGCTTGGATCCCGGACAGGGGGGGACCTACGAGCAGTACTTC
few,TRBV12-3/TRBV12-4,TRBJ1-5,13,.,CASSLVGNQPQHF,TGTGCCAGCAGTTTAGTCGGCAATCAGCCCCAGCATTTT
.,TRBV4-1,TRBJ2-1,12,.,CASLDSGHEQFF,TGCGCCAGTTTGGATAGCGGACATGAGCAGTTCTTC
.,TRBV19,TRBJ1-6,16,TRBD1,CASSSLSTGGNSPLHF,TGTGCCAGTAGCTCCCTCTCGACAGGGGGGAATTCACCCCTCCACTTT
.,TRBV19,TRBJ1-2,16,TRBD1,CASSRAGGESNYGYTF,TGTGCCAGTAGTAGGGCAGGGGGCGAATCTAACTATGGCTACACCTTC
.,TRBV27,TRBJ1-2,15,.,CATNLGIQGIYGYTF,TGTGCCACCAATCTGGGAATCCAGGGGATCTATGGCTACACCTTC
.,TRBV7-7,TRBJ2-5,15,.,CASSLTGRGEETQYF,TGTGCTAGCAGCTTAACGGGGCGGGGCGAAGAGACCCAGTACTTC
.,TRBV6-2/TRBV6-3,TRBJ2-7,15,TRBD1,CASSSTGKGPYEQYF,TGTGCCAGCAGTTCGACAGGGAAGGGTCCCTACGAGCAGTACTTC
.,TRBV6-4,TRBJ2-7,14,.,CASSEGAGSREQYF,TGTGCCAGCAGTGAGGGTGCCGGATCCAGGGAGCAGTACTTC
.,TRBV19,TRBJ1-2,14,TRBD1,CASTQLDRGGGYTF,TGTGCCAGTACCCAACTGGACAGGGGAGGAGGCTACACCTTC
.,TRBV28,TRBJ2-1,21,TRBD2,CASSPGLALRRRRSSYNEQFF,TGTGCCAGCAGTCCGGGACTAGCGCTTCGTAGACGCCGTAGCTCCTACAATGAGCAGTTCTTC
.,TRBV6-5,TRBJ1-5,12,.,CASGENNQPQHF,TGTGCCAGCGGGGAGAACAATCAGCCCCAGCATTTT
.,TRBV9,TRBJ2-5,13,.,CASSVRPGETQYF,TGTGCCAGCAGCGTTAGACCCGGGGAGACCCAGTACTTC
.,TRBV6-5,TRBJ1-2,13,TRBD1,CASRSGQGDGYTF,TGTGCCAGCAGGAGCGGACAGGGTGATGGCTACACCTTC
.,TRBV10-1,TRBJ1-1,15,.,CASSEKRLGRTQAFF,TGCGCCAGCAGTGAAAAGCGGTTAGGCCGGACCCAAGCTTTCTTT
.,TRBV18,TRBJ1-2,12,.,CASSPERGGYTF,TGTGCCAGCTCACCCGAGAGAGGGGGCTACACCTTC
few,TRBV9,TRBJ2-1,14,TRBD2,CASSVGLAQNEQFF,TGTGCCAGCAGCGTCGGACTAGCTCAGAATGAGCAGTTCTTC
.,TRBV27,TRBJ1-1,13,.,CASRRARNTEAFF,TGTGCCAGCCGGCGGGCGAGAAACACTGAAGCTTTCTTT
.,TRBV19,TRBJ1-5,16,TRBD1,CASSIGGTGLNQPQHF,TGTGCCAGTAGTATCGGCGGGACAGGGCTCAATCAGCCCCAGCATTTT
.,TRBV19,TRBJ1-1,14,.,CASSIDPGGTEAFF,TGTGCCAGTAGTATAGATCCCGGAGGCACTGAAGCTTTCTTT
.,TRBV28,TRBJ1-5,15,TRBD1,CASSPRQGLGQPQHF,TGTGCCAGCAGTCCGCGACAGGGTCTAGGCCAGCCCCAGCATTTT
.,TRBV7-2,TRBJ1-3,14,.,CASSLGGSGNTIYF,TGTGCCAGCAGCTTAGGAGGGAGTGGAAACACCATATATTTT
once,TRBV6-5,TRBJ1-2,14,TRBD1,CASSWDRANYGYTF,TGTGCCAGCAGCTGGGACAGGGCTAACTATGGCTACACCTTC
.,TRBV28,TRBJ1-2,17,TRBD1,CASSLRTGTGLLDGYTF,TGTGCCAGCAGTCTACGGACCGGGACAGGGTTATTGGATGGCTACACCTTC
few,TRBV7-2,TRBJ1-2,15,TRBD1,CASKLFQGAQDGYTF,TGTGCCAGCAAGCTGTTCCAGGGGGCGCAAGATGGCTACACCTTC
.,TRBV6-5,TRBJ1-2,15,TRBD1,CASPSGTGSNYGYTF,TGTGCCAGCCCTTCCGGGACAGGGTCGAACTATGGCTACACCTTC
.,TRBV10-3,TRBJ2-3,15,TRBD2,CAIMRTSGGTDTQYF,TGTGCCATCATGAGGACTAGCGGGGGGACAGATACGCAGTATTTT
once,TRBV19,TRBJ1-1,13,.,CASSQGMDTEAFF,TGTGCCAGTAGTCAGGGGATGGACACTGAAGCTTTCTTT
once,TRBV7-2,TRBJ2-3,15,.,CASSKRGGPGDTQYF,TGTGCCAGCAGCAAGAGGGGGGGTCCGGGCGATACGCAGTATTTT